The clone carrying this T cell receptor (beta chain) was picked up many times. The germline V gene has CDR1 SGHTA and CDR2 FQGNSA. Trimming at V came to 2 bases and at J to 4 bases, leaving 7 bases not matched to a gene. The CDR3 has 15 amino acids. This sample was included in a study of T cells in Graves' hyperthyroidism and ophthalmopathy. RNA transcripts gave rise to amplified TCR beta CDR3 regions. The HTBI primer set served for first-round RT-PCR of the TCR CDR3. From the multiplex PCR reads, TCRdb called clonotypes with MiXCR, one entry per CDR3 protein. In the table there are about 540,000 distinct CDR3 sequences, around 46% of which are singletons.

The receptor's source is a woman younger than 35 with Graves' hyperthyroidism. The specimen sequenced was peripheral blood or thyroid tissue (not recorded which). V is TRBV7-2 and J is TRBJ2-7, with TRBD2 matching 8 bases. In nucleotides, the CDR3 is TGTGCCAGCAGCTTAACGGGTCTAGCGGGTTACGAGCAGTACTTC. Encoded protein: CASSLTGLAGYEQYF. The variable domain in full, completed from reference TRBV7-2 and TRBJ2-7, reads GAGVSQSPSNKVTEKGKDVELRCDPISGHTALYWYRQSLGQGLEFLIYFQGNSAPDKSGLPSDRFSAERTGGSVSTLTIQRTQQEDSAVYLCASSLTGLAGYEQYFGPGTRLTVT.